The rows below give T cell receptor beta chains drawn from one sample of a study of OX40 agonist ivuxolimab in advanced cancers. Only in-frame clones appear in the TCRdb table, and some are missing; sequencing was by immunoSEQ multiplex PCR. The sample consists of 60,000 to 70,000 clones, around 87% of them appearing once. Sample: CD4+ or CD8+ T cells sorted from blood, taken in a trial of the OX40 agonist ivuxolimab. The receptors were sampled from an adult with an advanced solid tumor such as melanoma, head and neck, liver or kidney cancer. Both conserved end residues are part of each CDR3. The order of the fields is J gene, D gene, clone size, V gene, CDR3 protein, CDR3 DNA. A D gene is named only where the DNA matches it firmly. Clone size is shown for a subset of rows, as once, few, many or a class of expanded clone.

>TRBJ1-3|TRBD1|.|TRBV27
CASSNTGGSGNTIYF
TGTGCCAGCAGCAATACAGGGGGCTCTGGAAACACCATATATTTT
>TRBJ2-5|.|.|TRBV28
CASSFYWRGSQETQYF
TGTGCCAGCAGTTTTTATTGGCGGGGATCCCAAGAGACCCAGTACTTC
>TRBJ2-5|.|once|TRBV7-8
CASSPGGNQETQYF
TGTGCCAGCAGCCCTGGCGGTAACCAAGAGACCCAGTACTTC
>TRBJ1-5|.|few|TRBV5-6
CASSLGLGVQPQHF
TGTGCCAGCAGCTTGGGTCTGGGAGTTCAGCCCCAGCATTTT
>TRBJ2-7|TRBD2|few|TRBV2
CASTLTSVSYEQYF
TGTGCCAGCACCCTGACTAGCGTCTCCTACGAGCAGTACTTC
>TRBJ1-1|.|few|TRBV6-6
CASSNRAVAFF
TGTGCCAGCAGTAATAGGGCAGTAGCTTTCTTT
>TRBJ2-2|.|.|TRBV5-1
CASSLPSANTGELFF
TGCGCCAGCAGCTTGCCCAGTGCGAACACCGGGGAGCTGTTTTTT
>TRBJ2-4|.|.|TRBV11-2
CASREVDNKNIQYF
TGTGCCAGCAGGGAAGTGGACAACAAAAACATTCAGTACTTC
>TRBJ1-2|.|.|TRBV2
CASSERPASYGYTF
TGTGCCAGCAGTGAAAGGCCAGCCAGCTATGGCTACACCTTC
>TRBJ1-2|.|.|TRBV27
CASSKDSGNYGYTF
TGTGCCAGCAGTAAGGACAGCGGCAACTATGGCTACACCTTC
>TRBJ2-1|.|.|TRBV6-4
CASSAGISYNEQFF
TGTGCCAGCAGTGCGGGGATCTCCTACAATGAGCAGTTCTTC
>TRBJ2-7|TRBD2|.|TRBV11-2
CASSLETSGRYEQYF
TGTGCCAGCAGCTTGGAGACTAGCGGGAGGTACGAGCAGTACTTC
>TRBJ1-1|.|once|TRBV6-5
CASTGRENTEAFF
TGTGCCAGCACCGGACGCGAGAACACTGAAGCTTTCTTT
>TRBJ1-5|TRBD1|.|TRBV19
CASSRRQGRGQSNQPQHF
TGTGCCAGTAGTCGCCGACAGGGACGGGGTCAGAGCAATCAGCCCCAGCATTTT
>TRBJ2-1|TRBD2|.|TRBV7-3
CASSPTSGGYPSEQFF
TGTGCCAGCAGCCCCACTAGCGGAGGATATCCTAGTGAGCAGTTCTTC
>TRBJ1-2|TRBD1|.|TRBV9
CASSVATGGHGYTF
TGTGCCAGCAGCGTAGCCACAGGGGGCCATGGCTACACCTTC
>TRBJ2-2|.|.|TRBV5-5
CASSFSFSVGGELFF
TGTGCCAGCAGCTTTTCGTTCTCCGTGGGCGGGGAGCTGTTTTTT
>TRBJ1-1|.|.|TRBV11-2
CASSLGNRDEAFF
TGTGCCAGCAGCTTAGGTAACCGTGATGAAGCTTTCTTT
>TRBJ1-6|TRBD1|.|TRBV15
CATSRGQGDNSPLHF
TGTGCCACCAGCAGAGGACAGGGAGATAATTCACCCCTCCACTTT
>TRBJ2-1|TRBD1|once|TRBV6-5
CASSTTGTGLNEQFF
TGTGCCAGCAGCACCACCGGGACAGGGTTAAATGAGCAGTTCTTC
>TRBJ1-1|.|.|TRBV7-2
CASSGGPQNTEAFF
TGTGCCAGCAGCGGGGGACCTCAGAACACTGAAGCTTTCTTT
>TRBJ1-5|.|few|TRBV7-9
CASSFGVNQPQHF
TGTGCCAGCAGCTTTGGAGTCAATCAGCCCCAGCATTTT
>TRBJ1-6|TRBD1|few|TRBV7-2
CASSPTGDSPLHF
TGTGCCAGCAGCCCCACAGGGGATTCACCCCTCCACTTT
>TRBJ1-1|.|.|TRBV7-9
CASSSPQLVRVNTEAFF
TGTGCCAGCAGCTCCCCGCAGTTGGTCAGGGTGAACACTGAAGCTTTCTTT
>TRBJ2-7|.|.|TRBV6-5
CATSPGEISEQYF
TGTGCCACCTCCCCGGGGGAGATTTCCGAGCAGTACTTC
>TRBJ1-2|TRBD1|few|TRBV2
CASSAQGAARYGYTF
TGTGCCAGCAGTGCACAGGGGGCCGCGCGCTATGGCTACACCTTC
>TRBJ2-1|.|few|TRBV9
CASSVGVNEQFF
TGTGCCAGCAGCGTAGGTGTTAATGAGCAGTTCTTC
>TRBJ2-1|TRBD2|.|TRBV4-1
CASSQDPGRGTSGSNEQFF
TGCGCCAGCAGCCAAGACCCGGGACGAGGCACTAGCGGGAGCAATGAGCAGTTCTTC
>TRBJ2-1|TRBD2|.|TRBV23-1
CASSQPHQLAGGVYEQFF
TGCGCCAGCAGTCAACCCCACCAACTAGCGGGAGGGGTATATGAGCAGTTCTTC
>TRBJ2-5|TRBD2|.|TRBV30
CASGGGLETQYF
TGTGCCTCCGGCGGGGGGCTGGAGACCCAGTACTTC
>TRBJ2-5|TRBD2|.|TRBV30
CAWSPGLAGMETQYF
TGTGCCTGGAGTCCCGGGCTAGCGGGGATGGAGACCCAGTACTTC
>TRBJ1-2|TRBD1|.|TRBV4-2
CASSPTGGVSYGYTF
TGTGCCAGCAGCCCCACAGGGGGTGTGAGCTATGGCTACACCTTC
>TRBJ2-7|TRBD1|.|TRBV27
CASSLSDRSYEQYF
TGTGCCAGCAGTTTATCGGACAGGTCCTACGAGCAGTACTTC
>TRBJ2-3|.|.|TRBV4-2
CASSQERVLRDTQYF
TGTGCCAGCAGCCAAGAAAGGGTTCTACGAGATACGCAGTATTTT
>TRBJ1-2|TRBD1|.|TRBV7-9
CASSSGGLGYTF
TGTGCCAGCAGCTCAGGGGGCCTGGGCTACACCTTC
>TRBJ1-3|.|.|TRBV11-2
CASSPDSNTIYF
TGTGCCAGCAGCCCTGATTCGAACACCATATATTTT
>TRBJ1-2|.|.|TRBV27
CASSQLQQAGDYGYTF
TGTGCCAGCAGCCAACTCCAGCAGGCTGGGGACTATGGCTACACCTTC
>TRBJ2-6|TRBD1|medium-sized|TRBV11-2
CASSFLRDSISGANVLTF
TGTGCCAGCAGCTTCCTCCGGGACAGTATCTCTGGGGCCAACGTCCTGACTTTC
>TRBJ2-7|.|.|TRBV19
CASSMNRDHEQYF
TGTGCCAGTAGTATGAACAGGGACCACGAGCAGTACTTC
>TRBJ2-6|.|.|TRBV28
CASTSWGDTGANVLTF
TGTGCCAGCACCAGTTGGGGGGATACAGGGGCCAACGTCCTGACTTTC
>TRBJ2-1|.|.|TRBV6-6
CASSYPTATYNEQFF
TGTGCCAGCAGTTATCCGACGGCTACCTACAATGAGCAGTTCTTC